The following is a TCR beta chain sequence with its context. Its antigen is as yet unknown. The sample comes from a study of cytomegalovirus exposure and HLA in healthy donors. Whole-study findings and limits: About 180 TCR beta chains were listed as cytomegalovirus-associated.

Data came from immunoSEQ multiplex PCR; TCRdb stores just in-frame clones and leaves some out. The sample has 150,000 to 200,000 clones, roughly 90% seen once. Germline V gene lookup returns CDR1 GTSNPN and CDR2 SVGIG (reference sequence). CDR3 length: 12 residues. Deletions cut 5 bases from V and 8 bases from J, with 15 bases between. Sequences were obtained from PBMCs. The receptor was isolated from a woman under 30 in good health and CMV-seropositive. This chain links TRBV30 with TRBJ1-2, with a tentative D call TRBD1 (5 bases). DNA for the CDR3: TGTGCCTGGGAAACCGGGACTCAGGGCTACACCTTC. Protein: CAWETGTQGYTF.